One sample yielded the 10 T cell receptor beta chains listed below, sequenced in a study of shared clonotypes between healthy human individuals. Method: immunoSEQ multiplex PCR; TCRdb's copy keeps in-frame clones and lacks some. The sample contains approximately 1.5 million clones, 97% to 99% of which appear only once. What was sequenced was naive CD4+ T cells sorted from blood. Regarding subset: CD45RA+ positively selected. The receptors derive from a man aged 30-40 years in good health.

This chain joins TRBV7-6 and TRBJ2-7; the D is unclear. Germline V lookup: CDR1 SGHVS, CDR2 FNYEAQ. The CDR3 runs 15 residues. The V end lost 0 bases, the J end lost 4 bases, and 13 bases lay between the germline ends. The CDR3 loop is CASSLAPGPKYEQYF. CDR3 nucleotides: TGTGCCAGCAGCTTAGCGCCAGGACCTAAATACGAGCAGTACTTC. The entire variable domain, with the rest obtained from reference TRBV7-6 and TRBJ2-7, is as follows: GAGVSQSPRYKVTKRGQDVALRCDPISGHVSLYWYRQALGQGPEFLTYFNYEAQQDKSGLPNDRFSAERPEGSISTLTIQRTEQRDSAMYRCASSLAPGPKYEQYFGPGTRLTVT.

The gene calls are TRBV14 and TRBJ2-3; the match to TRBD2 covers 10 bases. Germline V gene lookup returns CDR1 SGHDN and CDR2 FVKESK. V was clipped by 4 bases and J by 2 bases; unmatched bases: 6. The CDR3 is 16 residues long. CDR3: CASSPWTSGYTDTQYF. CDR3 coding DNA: TGTGCCAGCAGCCCTTGGACTAGCGGTTACACAGATACGCAGTATTTT.

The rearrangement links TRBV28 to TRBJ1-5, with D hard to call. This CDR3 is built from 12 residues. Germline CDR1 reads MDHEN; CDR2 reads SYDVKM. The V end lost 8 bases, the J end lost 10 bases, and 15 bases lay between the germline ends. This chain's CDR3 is CASRTSKLPQHF. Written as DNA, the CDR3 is TGTGCCAGCCGAACTTCGAAACTCCCCCAGCATTTT. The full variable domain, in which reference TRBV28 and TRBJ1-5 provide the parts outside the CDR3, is DVKVTQSSRYLVKRTGEKVFLECVQDMDHENMFWYRQDPGLGLRLIYFSYDVKMKEKGDIPEGYSVSREKKERFSLILESASTNQTSMYLCASRTSKLPQHFGDGTRLSIL.

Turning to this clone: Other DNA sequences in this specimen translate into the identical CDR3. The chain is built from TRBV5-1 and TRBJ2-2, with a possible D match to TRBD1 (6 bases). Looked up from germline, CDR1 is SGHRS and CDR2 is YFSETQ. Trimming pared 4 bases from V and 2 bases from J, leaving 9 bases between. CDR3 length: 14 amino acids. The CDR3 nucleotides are TGCGCCAGCAGCCCGGGACATAACACCGGGGAGCTGTTTTTT. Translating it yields CASSPGHNTGELFF.

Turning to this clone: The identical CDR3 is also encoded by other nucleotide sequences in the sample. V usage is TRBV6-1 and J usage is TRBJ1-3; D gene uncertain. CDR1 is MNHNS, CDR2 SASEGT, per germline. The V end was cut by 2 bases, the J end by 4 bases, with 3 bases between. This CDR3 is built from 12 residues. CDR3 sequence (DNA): TGTGCCAGCAGTGAAACCGGAAACACCATATATTTT. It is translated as CASSETGNTIYF.

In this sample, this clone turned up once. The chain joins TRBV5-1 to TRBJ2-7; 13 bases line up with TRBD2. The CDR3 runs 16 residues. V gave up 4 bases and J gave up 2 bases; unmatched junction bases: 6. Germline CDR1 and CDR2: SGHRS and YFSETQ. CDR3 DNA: TGCGCCAGCAGCGTAGGGACTAGCGGGATTCCCTACGAGCAGTACTTC. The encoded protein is CASSVGTSGIPYEQYF.

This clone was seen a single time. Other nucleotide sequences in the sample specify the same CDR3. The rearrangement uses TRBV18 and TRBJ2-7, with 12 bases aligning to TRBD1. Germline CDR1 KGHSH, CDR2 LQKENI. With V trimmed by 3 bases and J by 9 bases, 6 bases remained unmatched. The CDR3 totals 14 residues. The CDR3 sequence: CASSPPGTGGWQYF. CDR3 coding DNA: TGTGCCAGCTCACCGCCGGGGACAGGGGGCTGGCAGTACTTC.

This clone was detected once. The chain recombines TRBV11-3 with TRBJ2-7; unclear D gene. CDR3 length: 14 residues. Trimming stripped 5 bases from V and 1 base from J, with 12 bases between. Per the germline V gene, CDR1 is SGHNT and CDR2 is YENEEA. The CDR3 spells CASSPGGMSYEQYF. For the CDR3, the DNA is TGTGCCAGCAGCCCCGGCGGAATGTCCTACGAGCAGTACTTC.

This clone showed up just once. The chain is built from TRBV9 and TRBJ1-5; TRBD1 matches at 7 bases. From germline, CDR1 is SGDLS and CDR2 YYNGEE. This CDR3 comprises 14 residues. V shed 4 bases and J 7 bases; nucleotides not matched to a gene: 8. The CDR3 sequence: CASSPGQAEQPQHF. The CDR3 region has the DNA TGTGCCAGCAGCCCAGGACAGGCCGAACAGCCCCAGCATTTT.

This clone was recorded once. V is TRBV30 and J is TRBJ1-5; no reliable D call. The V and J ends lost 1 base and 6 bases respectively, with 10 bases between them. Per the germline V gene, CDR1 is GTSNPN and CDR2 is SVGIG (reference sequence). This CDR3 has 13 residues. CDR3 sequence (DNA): TGTGCCTGGAGTGAGGGCCTGTTTCAGCCCCAGCATTTT. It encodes CAWSEGLFQPQHF.